This is a list of T cell receptor beta chains from one sample in a study of cytomegalovirus exposure and HLA in healthy donors. The assay was immunoSEQ multiplex PCR, and TCRdb's table has in-frame clones only and misses some. The sample carries 170,000 or so clones, roughly 80% recorded once. The sequencing sample was made of PBMCs. These receptors were taken from a boy between 2 and 10 years old in good health and CMV-seronegative. The CDR3 runs from the conserved cysteine through the conserved F or W. The D gene is left open where the match is weak. Clone size appears in some rows only: once, few, many, or a class for an expanded clone.

>TRBJ2-1|TRBV6-1|NA|NA
CASSEASDSYNEQFF
TGTGCCAGCAGTGAAGCTAGCGACTCCTACAATGAGCAGTTCTTC
>TRBJ2-7|TRBV10-3|NA|NA
CAISDGGEQYF
TGTGCCATCAGTGATGGCGGCGAGCAGTACTTC
>TRBJ2-4|TRBV5-1|NA|NA
CASSSDLLAGAKNIQYF
TGCGCCAGCAGCTCGGACCTACTGGCGGGGGCCAAAAACATTCAGTACTTC
>TRBJ1-1|TRBV15|NA|TRBD1
CATSGLFGQGGTEAFF
TGTGCCACCAGCGGACTCTTCGGACAGGGTGGCACTGAAGCTTTCTTT
>TRBJ2-7|TRBV5-6|NA|NA
CASSLILSYEQYF
TGTGCCAGCAGCTTGATCCTGTCCTACGAGCAGTACTTC
>TRBJ2-3|TRBV5-5|NA|NA
CASSLIGGRATDTQYF
TGTGCCAGCAGCTTGATTGGGGGCAGGGCGACAGATACGCAGTATTTT
>TRBJ2-7|TRBV2|NA|NA
CASTYDRRGFEQYF
TGTGCCAGCACCTACGACCGAAGGGGTTTCGAGCAGTACTTC
>TRBJ1-5|TRBV28|NA|TRBD1
CASSSTGEFHQPQHF
TGTGCCAGCAGTTCCACAGGGGAGTTCCATCAGCCCCAGCATTTT
>TRBJ2-1|TRBV7-9|once|TRBD2
CASSLVTSRLNEQFF
TGTGCCAGCAGCTTAGTGACTAGCAGACTCAATGAGCAGTTCTTC
>TRBJ1-1|TRBV6-5|NA|NA
CASSYSQGLNTEAFF
TGTGCCAGCAGTTACTCTCAGGGGCTGAACACTGAAGCTTTCTTT
>TRBJ2-7|TRBV7-9|NA|NA
CASSAFSGTAFYEQYF
TGTGCCAGCAGCGCCTTTAGCGGGACAGCTTTTTACGAGCAGTACTTC
>TRBJ2-2|TRBV5-1|NA|NA
CASSLGQGGTGELFF
TGCGCCAGCAGCTTGGGACAGGGAGGCACCGGGGAGCTGTTTTTT
>TRBJ1-1|TRBV19|NA|NA
CASSPPRDLYTEAFF
TGTGCCAGTAGCCCCCCCAGGGACTTATACACTGAAGCTTTCTTT
>TRBJ2-7|TRBV11-2|NA|NA
CASSLVGQASYEQYF
TGTGCCAGCAGCTTAGTGGGGCAGGCCTCCTACGAGCAGTACTTC
>TRBJ2-6|TRBV5-1|NA|NA
CASSSSGSSSGANVLTF
TGCGCCAGCAGCTCATCAGGCTCCAGCTCTGGGGCCAACGTCCTGACTTTC
>TRBJ2-2|TRBV10-3|NA|NA
CAISDRGPADTGELFF
TGTGCCATCAGTGATCGCGGGCCTGCGGACACCGGGGAGCTGTTTTTT
>TRBJ2-7|TRBV6-5|NA|TRBD2
CASSYSILAGVYEQYF
TGTGCCAGCAGTTACTCGATCCTAGCGGGGGTCTACGAGCAGTACTTC
>TRBJ2-3|TRBV28|NA|TRBD1
CASSKLQGSFTDTQYF
TGTGCCAGCAGTAAGTTACAGGGGTCCTTCACAGATACGCAGTATTTT
>TRBJ1-5|TRBV5-6|NA|NA
CASSLQGNWPIQHF
TGTGCCAGCAGCTTGCAGGGTAATTGGCCCATCCAGCATTTT